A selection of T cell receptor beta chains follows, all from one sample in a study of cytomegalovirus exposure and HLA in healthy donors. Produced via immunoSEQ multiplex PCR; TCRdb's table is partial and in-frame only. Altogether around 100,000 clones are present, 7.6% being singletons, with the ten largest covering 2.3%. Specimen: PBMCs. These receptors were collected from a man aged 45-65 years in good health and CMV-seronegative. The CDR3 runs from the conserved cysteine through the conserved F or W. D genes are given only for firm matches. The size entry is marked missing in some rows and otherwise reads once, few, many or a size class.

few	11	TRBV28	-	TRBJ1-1	CASRLNTEAFF	TGTGCCAGCAGACTAAACACTGAAGCTTTCTTT
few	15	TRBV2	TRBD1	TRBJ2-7	CASSGEDRGRVQQYF	TGTGCCAGCAGTGGAGAGGACAGGGGGAGGGTTCAGCAGTACTTC
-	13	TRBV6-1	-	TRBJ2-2	CASSEMATGELFF	TGTGCCAGCAGTGAAATGGCCACGGGGGAGCTGTTTTTT
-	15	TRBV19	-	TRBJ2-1	CASRIDPREYNEQFF	TGTGCCAGTAGGATAGACCCCCGGGAGTACAATGAGCAGTTCTTC
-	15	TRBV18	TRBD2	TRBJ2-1	CASSPRGGPLVEQFF	TGTGCCAGCTCACCACGCGGGGGGCCTTTGGTTGAGCAGTTCTTC
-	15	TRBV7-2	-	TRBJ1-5	CASSIGMGSNQPQHF	TGTGCCAGCAGCATAGGGATGGGCAGCAATCAGCCCCAGCATTTT
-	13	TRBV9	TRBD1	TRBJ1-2	CASSAGQANGYTF	TGTGCCAGCAGCGCGGGACAGGCGAATGGCTACACCTTC
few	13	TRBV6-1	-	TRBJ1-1	CASSEVANTEAFF	TGTGCCAGCAGTGAAGTGGCGAACACTGAAGCTTTCTTT
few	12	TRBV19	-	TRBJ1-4	CASRQYNEKLFF	TGTGCCAGCCGACAGTACAATGAAAAACTGTTTTTT
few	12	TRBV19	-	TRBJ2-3	CASSTSNVVEYF	TGTGCCAGTAGTACTAGCAATGTTGTGGAGTATTTT
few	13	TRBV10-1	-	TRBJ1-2	CASTHRRNYGYTF	TGCGCCAGCACCCACAGGAGAAACTATGGCTACACCTTC
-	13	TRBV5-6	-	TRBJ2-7	CARSFWGAYEQYF	TGTGCCAGAAGCTTCTGGGGGGCCTACGAGCAGTACTTC
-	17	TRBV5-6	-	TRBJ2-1	CASSLEEGSGTYNEQFF	TGTGCCAGCAGCTTGGAAGAGGGTAGCGGTACCTACAATGAGCAGTTCTTC
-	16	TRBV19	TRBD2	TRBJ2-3	CASTPTLAGTSDTQYF	TGTGCCAGTACCCCGACACTAGCGGGGACGTCGGATACGCAGTATTTT
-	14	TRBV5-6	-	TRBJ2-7	CASSFTGQSYEQYF	TGTGCCAGCAGCTTCACTGGACAGTCCTACGAGCAGTACTTC
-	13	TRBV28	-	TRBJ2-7	CASSFNYKDEQYF	TGTGCCAGCAGTTTCAACTATAAGGATGAGCAGTACTTC
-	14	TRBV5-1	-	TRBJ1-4	CASSLEEGRKKLFF	TGCGCCAGCAGCCTAGAGGAGGGGCGGAAAAAACTGTTTTTT
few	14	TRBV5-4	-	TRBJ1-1	CASSLGDWDTEAFF	TGTGCCAGCAGCTTGGGGGACTGGGACACTGAAGCTTTCTTT
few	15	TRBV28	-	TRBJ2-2	CASSLTPPNTGELFF	TGTGCCAGCAGTTTGACACCTCCGAACACCGGGGAGCTGTTTTTT
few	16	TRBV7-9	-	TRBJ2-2	CASSSSKRKDTGELFF	TGTGCCAGCAGCTCTAGTAAGAGGAAGGACACCGGGGAGCTGTTTTTT
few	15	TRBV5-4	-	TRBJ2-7	CASSSSRGETYEQYF	TGTGCCAGCAGCTCGAGCAGGGGCGAGACCTACGAGCAGTACTTC
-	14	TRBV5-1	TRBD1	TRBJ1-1	CASSSGQDNTEAFF	TGCGCCAGCAGCTCTGGACAGGATAACACTGAAGCTTTCTTT
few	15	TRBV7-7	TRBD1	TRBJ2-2	CASSTGQGNTGELFF	TGTGCTAGCAGCACAGGACAGGGGAACACCGGGGAGCTGTTTTTT